The 32 T cell receptor beta chains reported below all come from one sample, sequenced in a study of OX40 agonist ivuxolimab in advanced cancers. Sequenced by immunoSEQ multiplex PCR; TCRdb stores in-frame clones only, minus some. The table includes around 90,000 clones, roughly 90% detected once. The specimen was CD4+ or CD8+ T cells sorted from blood, collected in a trial of the OX40 agonist ivuxolimab. The receptors were sampled from an adult with an advanced solid tumor such as melanoma, head and neck, liver or kidney cancer.

The chain has TRBV30 and TRBJ1-1, with unresolved D. Germline V lookup: CDR1 GTSNPN, CDR2 SVGIG (reference sequence). This CDR3 spans 11 amino acids. V was cut by 1 base and J by 13 bases, with 13 bases left in between. CDR3: CAWSGGVIDFF. The CDR3 bases are TGTGCCTGGAGTGGAGGAGTCATTGATTTCTTT.

V is TRBV2 and J is TRBJ1-2; a possible D gene is TRBD1 (5 bases). V lost 9 bases, J lost 0 bases, and 14 bases lay in between. The germline V gene encodes CDR1 SNHLY and CDR2 FYNNEI. The CDR3 extends over 14 amino acids. CDR3 region: CASDGGGANYGYTF. CDR3 nucleotide sequence: TGTGCCAGTGATGGGGGGGGAGCTAACTATGGCTACACCTTC. Using reference TRBV2 and TRBJ1-2 for the parts outside the CDR3, the full variable domain is EPEVTQTPSHQVTQMGQEVILRCVPISNHLYFYWYRQILGQKVEFLVSFYNNEISEKSEIFDDQFSVERPDGSNFTLKIRSTKLEDSAMYFCASDGGGANYGYTFGSGTRLTVV.

V usage is TRBV23-1 and J usage is TRBJ2-2; 8 positions match TRBD1. TRBV23-1 belongs to the ORF category, with a function that is uncertain. V lost 2 bases and J lost 2; bases outside the gene matches: 13. The CDR3 covers 19 residues. The CDR3 nucleotides read TGCGCCAGCAGTCAAGTATATGTTAGGACAGGGTCAAACACCGGGGAGCTGTTTTTT. It is translated as CASSQVYVRTGSNTGELFF.

The chain recombines TRBV5-1 with TRBJ2-5; 7 bases are a match to TRBD1. J lost 1 base, V lost 1 base, and 7 bases had no gene match. The CDR3 covers 16 residues. Germline V CDR1 and CDR2: SGHRS, YFSETQ. The CDR3 region has the DNA TGCGCCAGCAGCTTGATCGCTGGGACAGTCCAAGAGACCCAGTACTTC. Amino acids: CASSLIAGTVQETQYF.

This clone is a singleton in its sample. V and J are TRBV2 and TRBJ2-1; D might be TRBD1 (6 bases). The CDR3 length is 15 residues. Germline V gene data show CDR1 as SNHLY and CDR2 as FYNNEI. The V and J ends lost 4 bases and 5 bases respectively, with 15 bases between them. CDR3 region: CASSVEWTDNNEQFF. The CDR3 DNA sequence: TGTGCCAGCAGTGTCGAATGGACAGATAACAATGAGCAGTTCTTC. The entire variable domain, with the rest obtained from reference TRBV2 and TRBJ2-1, is as follows: EPEVTQTPSHQVTQMGQEVILRCVPISNHLYFYWYRQILGQKVEFLVSFYNNEISEKSEIFDDQFSVERPDGSNFTLKIRSTKLEDSAMYFCASSVEWTDNNEQFFGPGTRLTVL.

The gene calls are TRBV5-1 and TRBJ2-1, with D maybe TRBD2 (6 bases). CDR1 and CDR2 from the germline V gene are SGHRS and YFSETQ. V gave up 0 bases and J gave up 0 bases, with 10 bases separating them. The CDR3 covers 16 residues. The CDR3: CASSLGGGASYNEQFF. CDR3 coding DNA: TGCGCCAGCAGCTTGGGAGGCGGGGCCTCCTACAATGAGCAGTTCTTC.

The chain has TRBV29-1 and TRBJ1-1; D is uncertain. CDR1 is SQVTM, CDR2 ANQGSEA, per germline. The V end lost 4 bases, the J end lost 3 bases, and 12 bases lay between the germline ends. CDR3 size: 13 residues. The CDR3 coding sequence is TGCAGCGTTGGTGCGGGTTTGTACACTGAAGCTTTCTTT. Its protein product is CSVGAGLYTEAFF.

This clone was detected once. CDR3 DNA sequence: TGTGCCAGCAGCTTTACCGGGGGACAAGAGACCCAGTACTTC. Its translation: CASSFTGGQETQYF. V is TRBV7-2 and J is TRBJ2-5, with D perhaps matching TRBD2 (6 bases). The germline V and J ends were trimmed by 3 bases and 2 bases, with 10 bases remaining between them. In germline, CDR1 is SGHTA, CDR2 FQGNSA. The CDR3 is 14 residues long.

This chain joins TRBV15 and TRBJ2-2; D gene uncertain. This CDR3 is 15 amino acids long. Trimming cost V 3 bases and J 9 bases, with 17 bases left between them. Germline-derived CDR1 and CDR2 are LNHNV and YYDKDF (reference sequence). CDR3 DNA: TGTGCCACCAGCAGTCACAAATTGTCCCGATGGGAGCTGTTTTTT. It specifies CATSSHKLSRWELFF.

The J gene is TRBJ2-7, the V gene TRBV30, with 13 bases matching TRBD2. The ends lost 4 bases at V and 5 bases at J; junction bases unmatched: 14. This CDR3 contains 17 residues. In germline, CDR1 is GTSNPN, CDR2 SVGIG (reference sequence). The DNA for the CDR3 is TGTGCCTGGACACCCAAGAAGGGACTAGCGGGAAAACACGAGCAGTACTTC. It encodes CAWTPKKGLAGKHEQYF.

The genes are TRBV11-2 and TRBJ1-4, with D uncertain. CDR1 is SGHAT, CDR2 FQNNGV, per germline. Trimming pared 3 bases from V and 6 bases from J, leaving 11 bases between. This CDR3 has 14 residues. CDR3 amino acids: CASSFRVIDEKLFF. CDR3 bases: TGTGCCAGCAGCTTTCGGGTGATCGATGAAAAACTGTTTTTT.

This rearrangement joins TRBV5-8 to TRBJ2-7; a possible D gene is TRBD2 (5 bases). The CDR3 spans 14 residues. With 4 bases removed from V and 3 bases from J, the gap between germline ends came to 14 bases. Germline CDR1 reads SGHTS; CDR2 reads YDEGEE. The CDR3 protein is CASSGRTLRYEQYF. The CDR3 DNA reads as TGTGCCAGCAGCGGAAGGACTCTTCGCTACGAGCAGTACTTC.

V and J are TRBV5-1 and TRBJ2-5; 9 bases are shared with TRBD2. The length of the CDR3 is 16 residues. The junction had 7 bases not matched to a gene; V was cut back by 0 bases and J by 4 bases. CDR1 and CDR2 (germline): SGHRS, YFSETQ. CDR3 DNA: TGCGCCAGCAGCTTGGAAGGAGGGACTAGCCTAGAGACCCAGTACTTC. Residues: CASSLEGGTSLETQYF.

This chain joins TRBV5-1 and TRBJ2-1, with 16 bases aligning to TRBD2. Trimming cost V 5 bases and J 8 bases; bases outside gene matches: 13. Germline V lookup: CDR1 SGHRS, CDR2 YFSETQ. The CDR3 runs to 18 residues. The CDR3 DNA reads as TGCGCCAGCAGTCCTTACGGGACTAGCGGGAGGGCCGTCGATGAGCAGTTCTTC. Translating gives CASSPYGTSGRAVDEQFF.

The V gene is TRBV30, the J gene TRBJ1-5, with a tentative D call TRBD1 (5 bases). Germline V gene sequence: CDR1 GTSNPN, CDR2 SVGIG (reference sequence). Trimming took off 2 bases at V and 3 bases at J, with 8 bases between the two ends. This CDR3 is 13 amino acids long. DNA of the CDR3: TGTGCCTGGAGTACGGACACCAATCAGCCCCAGCATTTT. It encodes CAWSTDTNQPQHF.

J is TRBJ1-5 and V is TRBV2; 7 bases are shared with TRBD1. The V segment lost 6 bases and the J segment 6 bases; nucleotides outside the gene matches: 5. In germline, CDR1 is SNHLY, CDR2 FYNNEI. The CDR3 runs 13 residues. The CDR3 DNA sequence: TGTGCCAGCAGGGCAACAGGGGTTCAGCCCCAGCATTTT. Its translation: CASRATGVQPQHF.

The J gene is TRBJ1-4, the V gene TRBV15, with unresolved D. CDR1 is LNHNV and CDR2 is YYDKDF in the germline V gene (reference sequence). The germline V and J ends were trimmed by 5 bases and 7 bases, with 11 bases remaining between them. The CDR3 contains 13 residues. In DNA form, the CDR3 reads TGTGCCACCAGCGGACGGCTAAGTGAAAAACTGTTTTTT. Encoded protein: CATSGRLSEKLFF.

Comment on this clone: This specimen includes other DNA sequences encoding the same CDR3. The V gene is TRBV5-1, the J gene TRBJ2-1; 9 positions match TRBD2. The V gene end was trimmed by 2 bases and the J gene end by 4 bases; junction bases not matched to a gene: 1. The CDR3 has 14 residues. CDR1 is SGHRS, CDR2 YFSETQ, per germline. CDR3 coding DNA: TGCGCCAGCAGCTTACTAGCGGGTTACAATGAGCAGTTCTTC. Encoded protein: CASSLLAGYNEQFF.

This chain uses TRBV6-5 with TRBJ1-2; 8 nucleotides line up with TRBD1. The length of the CDR3 is 14 residues. Germline V gene sequence: CDR1 MNHEY, CDR2 SVGAGI. The V segment lost 4 bases and the J segment 7 bases; nucleotides outside the gene matches: 8. The CDR3 DNA follows: TGTGCCAGCAGTTCCGACAGGGGAAGTCGTGGCTACACCTTC. Residues: CASSSDRGSRGYTF.

The chain carries TRBV2 and TRBJ2-1, with 9 nucleotides matching TRBD2. The CDR3 covers 15 residues. V gave up 6 bases and J gave up 2 bases; unmatched junction bases: 5. Germline V lookup: CDR1 SNHLY, CDR2 FYNNEI. This CDR3 is CASRYPSGAYNEQFF. The CDR3 DNA sequence: TGTGCCAGCAGGTACCCTAGCGGGGCCTACAATGAGCAGTTCTTC.

The chain links TRBV6-6 to TRBJ1-2; possible D gene TRBD1, 5 bases. The CDR3 is 12 residues long. Germline V gives CDR1 MNHNY, CDR2 SVGAGI (reference sequence). V was shortened by 2 bases and J by 8 bases, with 9 bases between the two germline ends. For the CDR3, the DNA is TGTGCCAGCAGTTACCTTGGGGGAGGCTACACCTTC. It yields the protein CASSYLGGGYTF.

V is TRBV19 and J is TRBJ1-3; D not resolved. Between the trimmed V and J ends, which lost 8 bases and 0 bases, there was a span of 14 bases. This CDR3 comprises 15 residues. CDR1 is LNHDA and CDR2 is SQIVND in the germline V gene (reference sequence). CDR3 nucleotide sequence: TGTGCCAGTCACAAGCTCTCCCACTCTGGAAACACCATATATTTT. Residues: CASHKLSHSGNTIYF.

The V gene is TRBV19, the J gene TRBJ2-1, with D tentatively TRBD1 (5 bases). V dropped 1 base and J dropped 15 bases, with 16 bases sitting between them. The CDR3 extends over 13 amino acids. Germline V gene sequence: CDR1 LNHDA, CDR2 SQIVND (reference sequence). This CDR3 is CASSIGGTGTRFF. For the CDR3, the DNA is TGTGCCAGTAGTATAGGGGGAACAGGCACTCGGTTCTTC. The full variable domain, with the rest looked up from reference TRBV19 and TRBJ2-1, is DGGITQSPKYLFRKEGQNVTLSCEQNLNHDAMYWYRQDPGQGLRLIYYSQIVNDFQKGDIAEGYSVSREKKESFPLTVTSAQKNPTAFYLCASSIGGTGTRFFGPGTRLTVL.

This chain joins TRBV13 and TRBJ2-1; D could derive from TRBD1 or TRBD2 (9 bases each). The V end lost 4 bases, the J end lost 9 bases, and 31 bases lay between the germline ends. CDR1 and CDR2 (germline): PRHDT, FYEKMQ (reference sequence). This CDR3 comprises 19 residues. The DNA of the CDR3 is TGTGCCAGCAGCTCCCGACAGGGGGTAGCGGGACTAGCTTGGACTGAGCAGTTCTTC. Its translation is CASSSRQGVAGLAWTEQFF. Variable domain in full (rest from reference TRBV13 and TRBJ2-1): AAGVIQSPRHLIKEKRETATLKCYPIPRHDTVYWYQQGPGQDPQFLISFYEKMQSDKGSIPDRFSAQQFSDYHSELNMSSLELGDSALYFCASSSRQGVAGLAWTEQFFGPGTRLTVL.

The chain has TRBV5-1 and TRBJ2-7; D is perhaps TRBD1 (6 bases). This CDR3 spans 15 amino acids. CDR1 and CDR2 from the germline V gene are SGHRS and YFSETQ. V lost 3 bases to trimming and J lost 1 base, with 14 bases between them. Written as DNA, the CDR3 is TGCGCCAGCAGCTCAGGACAGAGCCTTTCCTACGAGCAGTACTTC. Translating gives CASSSGQSLSYEQYF. The entire variable domain, with the rest obtained from reference TRBV5-1 and TRBJ2-7, is as follows: KAGVTQTPRYLIKTRGQQVTLSCSPISGHRSVSWYQQTPGQGLQFLFEYFSETQRNKGNFPGRFSGRQFSNSRSEMNVSTLELGDSALYLCASSSGQSLSYEQYFGPGTRLTVT.

This clone was seen a few times. This sequence joins TRBV27 and TRBJ2-7, with 8 bases lining up with TRBD1. V trimming: 4 bases; J trimming: 3 bases; junction bases outside the gene matches: 11. Germline CDR1 MNHEY, CDR2 SMNVEV (reference sequence). The CDR3 covers 16 residues. The CDR3 DNA is TGTGCCAGCAGTTACCTACAGGGGGGCAACCTCTACGAGCAGTACTTC. It encodes CASSYLQGGNLYEQYF.

The chain has TRBV28 and TRBJ2-5, with unresolved D. Germline values: CDR1 MDHEN, CDR2 SYDVKM. V lost 4 bases, J lost 4 bases, and 10 bases lay in between. CDR3 length equals 13 residues. The CDR3 bases are TGTGCCAGCAGTTCCGTCCCCAGAGAGACCCAGTACTTC. This encodes CASSSVPRETQYF.

The chain employs TRBV12-5 and TRBJ2-1; TRBD1 might be the D (6 bases). Between the trimmed V and J ends, which lost 7 bases and 0 bases, there was a span of 10 bases. Germline V gene data show CDR1 as LGHNT and CDR2 as FRNRAP. The CDR3 consists of 14 residues. The CDR3, as DNA: TGTGCTAGTGTCCCACAGGGCTCCTACAATGAGCAGTTCTTC. Encoded protein: CASVPQGSYNEQFF.

This chain uses TRBV7-2 with TRBJ2-7, with D possibly being TRBD2 (5 bases). Trimming cost V 6 bases and J 0 bases, with 9 bases left between them. Germline loops: CDR1 SGHTA, CDR2 FQGNSA. The CDR3 runs 13 residues. CDR3 coding DNA: TGTGCCAGCAGTGTGGACTTCTCCTACGAGCAGTACTTC. Translated, it gives CASSVDFSYEQYF.

CDR3 bases: TGTGCCAGCAGCTACACCGGGGAGCTGTTTTTT. This codes for CASSYTGELFF. J is TRBJ2-2 and V is TRBV2; no firm D call. This CDR3 is built from 11 residues. CDR1 SNHLY and CDR2 FYNNEI come from the germline V gene. Between the trimmed V and J ends, which lost 6 bases and 3 bases, there was a span of 2 bases.

The V gene is TRBV10-1, the J gene TRBJ1-3, with D tentatively TRBD1 (6 bases). The CDR3 runs 15 residues. Per germline, CDR1 WNHNN and CDR2 SYGVQD (reference sequence). The germline V and J ends were trimmed by 2 bases and 4 bases, with 12 bases remaining between them. The CDR3 DNA is TGCGCCAGCAGTGAGGGTCCAGGGGCCGGAAACACCATATATTTT. Its translation is CASSEGPGAGNTIYF.

V gene TRBV7-3 combines with J gene TRBJ1-2; D remains ambiguous. Germline V lookup: CDR1 SGHTA, CDR2 FQGTGA. This CDR3 has 14 residues. V lost 5 bases, J lost 6 bases, and 16 bases lay in between. The CDR3, as DNA: TGTGCCAGCAGCCAAACGGACGGTCCCCATGGCTACACCTTC. Residues: CASSQTDGPHGYTF. Full variable domain (outside the CDR3, taken from reference TRBV7-3 and TRBJ1-2): GAGVSQTPSNKVTEKGKYVELRCDPISGHTALYWYRQSLGQGPEFLIYFQGTGAADDSGLPNDRFFAVRPEGSVSTLKIQRTERGDSAVYLCASSQTDGPHGYTFGSGTRLTVV.